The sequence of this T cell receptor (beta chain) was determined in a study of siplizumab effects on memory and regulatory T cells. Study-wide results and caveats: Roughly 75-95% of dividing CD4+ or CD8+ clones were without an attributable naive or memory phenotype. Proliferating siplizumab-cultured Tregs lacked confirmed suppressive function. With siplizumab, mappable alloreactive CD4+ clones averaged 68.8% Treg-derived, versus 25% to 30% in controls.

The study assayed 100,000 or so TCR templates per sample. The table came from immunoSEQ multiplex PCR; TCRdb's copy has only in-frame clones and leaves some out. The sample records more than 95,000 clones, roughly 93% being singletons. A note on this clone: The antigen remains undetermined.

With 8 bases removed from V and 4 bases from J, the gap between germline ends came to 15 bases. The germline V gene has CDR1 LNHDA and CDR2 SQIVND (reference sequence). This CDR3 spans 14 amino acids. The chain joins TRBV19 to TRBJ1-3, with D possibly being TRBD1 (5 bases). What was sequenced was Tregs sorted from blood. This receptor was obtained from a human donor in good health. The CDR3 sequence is CASRIQGSGNTIYF. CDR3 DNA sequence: TGTGCCAGTCGGATCCAGGGTTCAGGAAACACCATATATTTT.